Below, one T cell receptor beta chain is given with its context. The antigen remains undetermined. Random hexamers were used to reverse transcribe an amount of roughly 0.45 to 1 ug RNA. Across 54 Vbeta and 13 Jbeta, TCR beta CDR3 was amplified with immunoSEQ multiplex PCR. TCRdb recomputed calls from the immunoSEQ multiplex PCR reads with MiXCR, one row per CDR3 protein. Found here are 200,000 to 250,000 distinct CDR3 sequences, roughly 93% of them singletons; the top ten hold over 0.15%. Patients with Susac syndrome met the recently defined diagnostic criteria for definite or probable disease. TEMRA cells were enriched by FACS, and CD4+ and CD8+ T cells were negatively isolated. Germline lookup yields CDR1 SGHVS and CDR2 FNYEAQ. CDR3 size: 13 residues. V shed 5 bases and J 5 bases; nucleotides not matched to a gene: 6. The record originates from a study of CD8 T cells in Susac syndrome. Whole-study results and caveats: Where Susac syndrome CD4+ T cell repertoires were concerned, no clonal expansion was evident.

Input material: CD4+ T cells from PBMCs. The chain employs TRBV7-6 and TRBJ2-7; 7 positions match TRBD1. The sequence was collected from a human donor with Susac syndrome. The CDR3 region has the DNA TGTGCCAGCAGCATAAACCAGGGGGACGAGCAGTACTTC. The encoded protein is CASSINQGDEQYF.